This TCR beta chain derives from a study of blood T cell repertoires in COVID-19. Background on the study: Sites across the United States, Italy and Spain contributed samples from acute and convalescent COVID-19. PBMCs, B-cell-depleted T cells, or T cells were the source of the cDNA or gDNA that made up the material.

Germline CDR1 and CDR2: SGHTA and FQGNSA. Trimming shortened V by 8 bases and J by 2 bases, and 12 bases separated the two germline ends. The length of the CDR3 is 13 residues. As originally analysed: Reference gene primers were amplified, and this amplification served to estimate nucleated cell counts. Data came from immunoSEQ multiplex PCR; TCRdb stores just in-frame clones and leaves some out. Clonal size and the V and J genes are those of that table, whereas D and trimming came from the DNA. The table lists roughly 150,000 clones, about four fifths of them singletons, with roughly a tenth in the top ten.

The source is a man in his 70s with active or convalescent COVID-19. This chain uses TRBV7-2 with TRBJ1-1; possible D gene TRBD1, 6 bases. Sequenced input: peripheral blood. In DNA, the CDR3 is TGTGCCAGCTTACAGGGCGCAAACACTGAAGCTTTCTTT. This codes for CASLQGANTEAFF.